These 32 T cell receptor beta chains share one sample of origin, sequenced in a study of CD8 T cells in ankylosing spondylitis. MiXCR was run by TCRdb on the 5' RACE reads, yielding one entry per CDR3 protein. The repertoire holds 36,000 or so distinct CDR3 sequences, with 6% as singletons. The sequenced material came from blood, either unsorted or a sorted T cell fraction (not recorded which). The receptor set was obtained from a male donor with ankylosing spondylitis or in good health (not recorded which).

This clonotype was detected many times. The gene calls are TRBV30 and TRBJ1-2; tentatively, D is TRBD1 (5 bases). Germline lookup yields CDR1 GTSNPN and CDR2 SVGIG (reference sequence). The CDR3 consists of 12 residues. V lost 0 bases and J 9 bases, leaving 11 bases between the germline ends. The CDR3 sequence: CAWSVGAGSYTF. CDR3 in DNA: TGTGCCTGGAGTGTAGGGGCTGGAAGCTACACCTTC.

This clonotype was observed many times. The chain carries TRBV4-1 and TRBJ2-7; tentative D call: TRBD1 (5 bases). CDR1 is MGHRA and CDR2 is YSYEKL in the germline V gene. This CDR3 contains 16 residues. Deletions cut 0 bases from V and 2 bases from J, with 14 bases between. This chain's CDR3 is CASSQDGQGLTYEQYF. CDR3 coding DNA: TGCGCCAGCAGCCAAGATGGGCAGGGATTAACCTACGAGCAGTACTTC.

In its sample, this clonotype was seen many times. V is TRBV7-8 and J is TRBJ1-5; TRBD1 aligns across 7 bases. V lost 5 bases, J lost 3 bases, and 10 bases stayed unmatched. Germline V CDR1 and CDR2: SGHVS, FQNEAQ. The CDR3 extends over 16 amino acids. CDR3 protein: CASSPRQGRVNQPQHF. As DNA, the CDR3 is TGTGCCAGCAGCCCAAGACAGGGCAGGGTCAATCAGCCCCAGCATTTT.

Ten or more counts support this clonotype. The rearrangement joins TRBV10-3 to TRBJ2-1; no definite D call. The CDR3 consists of 18 residues. V lost 3 bases and J lost 3, with 21 bases in between. Germline CDR1 is ENHRY and CDR2 is SYGVKD. CDR3 residues: CAISDQSREAPNYNEQFF. CDR3 DNA sequence: TGTGCCATCAGTGATCAATCCCGTGAGGCACCAAACTACAATGAGCAGTTCTTC.

There are many counts of this clonotype. This chain joins TRBV2 and TRBJ1-1; tentatively, D is TRBD1 (6 bases). CDR1 SNHLY and CDR2 FYNNEI come from the germline V gene. The CDR3 is made up of 14 amino acids. V was shortened by 8 bases and J by 4 bases, with 17 bases between the two germline ends. CDR3 in DNA: TGTGCCAGCGCCGGGGGGGCAGGGTTCACTGAAGCTTTCTTT. Translation gives CASAGGAGFTEAFF.

There are many counts of this clonotype. The chain links TRBV20-1 to TRBJ2-5; D possibly corresponds to TRBD2 (6 bases). The ends were cut back, 7 bases at V and 6 bases at J, with 18 bases in the middle. This CDR3 has 13 residues. CDR1 and CDR2 (germline): DFQATT, SNEGSKA (reference sequence). The CDR3 is CSVGGGAVKTQYF. The CDR3, as DNA: TGCAGTGTTGGCGGAGGGGCGGTAAAGACCCAGTACTTC.

This clonotype was seen many times. The gene calls are TRBV7-8 and TRBJ1-5; tentatively, D is TRBD1 (5 bases). V lost 4 bases and J lost 1, with 17 bases in between. This CDR3 spans 17 amino acids. The germline gives CDR1 SGHVS, CDR2 FQNEAQ. The CDR3 nucleotides are TGTGCCAGCAGCTCCCTGCCCCGGGGGGAAAGCAATCAGCCCCAGCATTTT. This gives the protein CASSSLPRGESNQPQHF.

This clonotype was counted ten times or more. The chain employs TRBV5-1 and TRBJ2-3; 9 bases fit TRBD1. From germline, CDR1 is SGHRS and CDR2 YFSETQ. This CDR3 has 15 residues. V shed 7 bases and J 0 bases; nucleotides not matched to a gene: 6. Here the CDR3 DNA reads TGCGCCAGCGATCACAGGGGGCTGAGCACAGATACGCAGTATTTT. Protein product: CASDHRGLSTDTQYF.

This clonotype was recorded many times. V gene TRBV7-2 combines with J gene TRBJ1-5; D possibly corresponds to TRBD1 (5 bases). Trimming pared 4 bases from V and 6 bases from J, leaving 13 bases between. CDR3 length equals 14 residues. Germline CDR1 is SGHTA and CDR2 is FQGNSA. The CDR3 region is CASSSGGWGQPQHF. CDR3 sequence (DNA): TGTGCCAGCAGCTCCGGGGGGTGGGGTCAGCCCCAGCATTTT.

Many counts were recorded for this clonotype. The chain has TRBV2 and TRBJ1-1; D may be TRBD1 (5 bases). The CDR3 has 15 residues. With 6 bases removed from V and 9 bases from J, the gap between germline ends came to 23 bases. Germline values: CDR1 SNHLY, CDR2 FYNNEI. The CDR3, as DNA: TGTGCCAGCAGCCTCCGCCTCCAAGGGGACCTGAAAGCTTTCTTT. Its translation is CASSLRLQGDLKAFF.

There are many counts of this clonotype. CDR3 protein: CASSESRPGELFF. Here the CDR3 DNA reads TGCGCCAGCAGCGAATCCCGGCCCGGGGAGCTGTTTTTT. V usage is TRBV5-1 and J usage is TRBJ2-2; D ambiguous. Germline V gene sequence: CDR1 SGHRS, CDR2 YFSETQ. CDR3 length equals 13 residues. Trimming removed 4 bases from V and 6 bases from J, with 10 bases in between.

This clonotype was counted ten times or more. The chain joins TRBV7-2 to TRBJ2-3; D unresolved. V was cut by 5 bases and J by 4 bases, with 10 bases left in between. The germline V gene encodes CDR1 SGHTA and CDR2 FQGNSA. The CDR3 extends over 13 amino acids. The CDR3: CASSPTTPDTQYF. In DNA form, the CDR3 reads TGTGCCAGCAGCCCCACGACCCCAGATACGCAGTATTTT.

The chain combines TRBV15 with TRBJ1-2; 11 nucleotides agree with TRBD1. The CDR3 spans 17 residues. Germline values: CDR1 LNHNV, CDR2 YYDKDF (reference sequence). Unmatched junction bases numbered 15, after V lost 6 bases and J lost 6 bases. The DNA for the CDR3 is TGTGCCACCAGTCAAACGAAAACGGGACAGGGGGGTCATGGCTACACCTTC. Protein: CATSQTKTGQGGHGYTF.

The table lists this clonotype with many counts. The junction shows a germline mismatch at one end, possibly a read error. DNA for the CDR3: TGTGCCAGCAGGGACAGGGTGAAAACTGAAGCTTTCTTT. It yields the protein CASRDRVKTEAFF. This chain links TRBV2 with TRBJ1-1; 8 nucleotides agree with TRBD1. The CDR3 contains 13 residues. Germline lookup yields CDR1 SNHLY and CDR2 FYNNEI.

This clonotype has at least ten counts. The gene calls are TRBV28 and TRBJ1-1, with a possible D match to TRBD1 (6 bases). Trimming cost V 3 bases and J 12 bases, with 14 bases left between them. The CDR3 spans 12 residues. CDR1 and CDR2 (germline): MDHEN, SYDVKM. The CDR3 nucleotides are TGTGCCAGCAGTTTGGGGGCGGGGGAATCTTTCTTT. It translates to CASSLGAGESFF.

With respect to this clonotype: This clone may be a read error of a much larger clone one base away. The gene calls are TRBV6-1 and TRBJ2-7; no clear D gene. The CDR3 has 15 residues. V was cut by 6 bases and J by 0 bases, with 15 bases left in between. Germline lookup yields CDR1 MNHNS and CDR2 SASEGT. The CDR3 region has the DNA TGTGCCAGCAGCAGCCTTGAGACGAGCTCCTACGAGCAGTACTTC. Protein product: CASSSLETSSYEQYF.

This clonotype was observed many times. V gene TRBV7-9 combines with J gene TRBJ2-3, with D perhaps matching TRBD2 (5 bases). Germline CDR1 is SEHNR and CDR2 is FQNEAQ (reference sequence). The CDR3 runs 14 residues. V was pared by 2 bases and J by 4 bases, with 10 bases between. The CDR3 region is CASSLMAGADTQYF. The CDR3 coding sequence is TGTGCCAGCAGCTTAATGGCCGGGGCAGATACGCAGTATTTT.

This clonotype has ten or more counts. The genes are TRBV2 and TRBJ2-7, with D perhaps matching TRBD1 (5 bases). Germline V CDR1 and CDR2: SNHLY, FYNNEI. This CDR3 has 13 residues. CDR3 amino acids: CGTQGSFSYEQYF. The CDR3 DNA reads as TGTGGCACCCAGGGCTCCTTCTCCTACGAGCAGTACTTC.

This clonotype occurred many times. The V and J genes are TRBV5-1 and TRBJ2-3; no clear D. This CDR3 has 13 residues. CDR1 and CDR2 from the germline V gene are SGHRS and YFSETQ. V was trimmed by 1 base and J by 5 bases, leaving 8 bases between them. For the CDR3, the DNA is TGCGCCAGCAGCTTGTGGGTTGGAGATACGCAGTATTTT. It codes for CASSLWVGDTQYF.

Comment on this clonotype: Being one base from a much bigger clone, this may be a read error. This sequence joins TRBV11-3 and TRBJ2-7, with D unresolved. The CDR3 covers 13 residues. The germline gives CDR1 SGHNT, CDR2 YENEEA. The CDR3 sequence: CASSLDWQDEQCF. CDR3 sequence (DNA): TGTGCCAGCAGCTTAGATTGGCAGGACGAGCAGTGCTTC.

The table lists this clonotype with many counts. The chain couples TRBV7-2 to TRBJ2-7; D is perhaps TRBD1 (6 bases). The CDR3 extends over 14 amino acids. Germline CDR1 SGHTA, CDR2 FQGNSA. The germline V and J ends were trimmed by 4 bases and 4 bases, with 14 bases remaining between them. CDR3 sequence reads: CASSSIRDTYEQYF. The CDR3 DNA follows: TGTGCCAGCAGCTCAATCCGGGACACTTACGAGCAGTACTTC.

This clonotype appeared many times. The chain uses TRBV14 and TRBJ2-7; D gene ambiguous. The V end was cut by 3 bases, the J end by 4 bases, with 13 bases between. There are 14 residues in the CDR3. CDR1 is SGHDN and CDR2 is FVKESK in the germline V gene. CDR3 nucleotides: TGTGCCAGCAGCCACTCCGGACGGTTATACGAGCAGTACTTC. It yields the protein CASSHSGRLYEQYF.

This clonotype has a count of ten or more. The chain carries TRBV7-9 and TRBJ2-7; D is unresolved. The germline V gene encodes CDR1 SEHNR and CDR2 FQNEAQ (reference sequence). The CDR3 is 14 amino acids. Trimming took off 0 bases at V and 1 base at J, with 7 bases between the two ends. CDR3 in DNA: TGTGCCAGCAGCTTAGCTGGCCAATCCTACGAGCAGTACTTC. Translated: CASSLAGQSYEQYF. Complete variable domain (other parts from reference TRBV7-9 and TRBJ2-7): DTGVSQNPRHKITKRGQNVTFRCDPISEHNRLYWYRQTLGQGPEFLTYFQNEAQLEKSRLLSDRFSAERPKGSFSTLEIQRTEQGDSAMYLCASSLAGQSYEQYFGPGTRLTVT.

This clonotype was counted many times. This chain uses TRBV29-1 with TRBJ2-7, with 8 nucleotides matching TRBD1. V lost 2 bases, J lost 2 bases, and 5 bases stayed unmatched. The length of the CDR3 is 14 residues. Germline assignment: CDR1 SQVTM and CDR2 ANQGSEA. The CDR3 DNA follows: TGCAGCGTTGAACGGACAGGGTTCCCCTACGAGCAGTACTTC. Protein product: CSVERTGFPYEQYF.

This clonotype was detected ten times or more. The rearrangement joins TRBV29-1 to TRBJ2-1; tentatively, D is TRBD2 (6 bases). CDR1 is SQVTM, CDR2 ANQGSEA, per germline. CDR3 length: 13 amino acids. V was trimmed by 6 bases and J by 8 bases, leaving 17 bases between them. The CDR3 region is CSVEGGTVYEQFF. CDR3 coding DNA: TGCAGCGTGGAGGGTGGGACGGTTTATGAGCAGTTCTTC.

This clonotype was found many times. The CDR3 bases are TGCGCCAGCAGCTTGCATCGGGCCGCAACTAATGAAAAACTGTTTTTT. It translates to CASSLHRAATNEKLFF. The chain uses TRBV5-1 and TRBJ1-4; D gene unclear. The germline V gene has CDR1 SGHRS and CDR2 YFSETQ. Trimming removed 1 base at V and 0 bases at J, with 10 bases between. The length of the CDR3 is 16 residues.

Many counts were recorded for this clonotype. The V gene is TRBV7-9, the J gene TRBJ2-2; 9 bases are shared with TRBD1. The CDR3 is made up of 17 amino acids. Germline values: CDR1 SEHNR, CDR2 FQNEAQ (reference sequence). The V gene end was trimmed by 5 bases and the J gene end by 1 base; junction bases not matched to a gene: 8. Here the CDR3 reads CASSRTGALLNTGELFF. The CDR3 region has the DNA TGTGCCAGCAGCCGGACAGGGGCCCTTTTGAACACCGGGGAGCTGTTTTTT.

This clonotype was counted at least ten times. The chain links TRBV20-1 to TRBJ1-1, with TRBD1 matching over 9 bases. The germline V gene has CDR1 DFQATT and CDR2 SNEGSKA (reference sequence). CDR3 length: 11 residues. V was clipped by 4 bases and J by 10 bases; unmatched bases: 4. As DNA, the CDR3 is TGCAGTGCTACCAGGACAGGGGCAGCTTTCTTT. This codes for CSATRTGAAFF.

This clonotype occurred many times. The chain is built from TRBV12-3 or TRBV12-4 and TRBJ1-2; the match to TRBD1 covers 7 bases. The CDR3 has 16 residues. V was pared by 4 bases and J by 5 bases, with 13 bases of the junction left unmatched. CDR3 DNA: TGTGCCAGCAGTTCCCCGGGACAGTCCGCCGGATATGGCTACACCTTC. This encodes CASSSPGQSAGYGYTF.

The rearrangement uses TRBV30 and TRBJ1-2, with D hard to call. Germline V gene lookup returns CDR1 GTSNPN and CDR2 SVGIG (reference sequence). V lost 0 bases and J 7 bases, leaving 18 bases between the germline ends. CDR3 length: 15 residues. The CDR3 region has the DNA TGTGCCTGGAGTGTACCCAGCAGCCTTTTGGGTGGCTACACCTTC. This sequence encodes CAWSVPSSLLGGYTF.

This clonotype was seen at least ten times. The rearrangement uses TRBV5-1 and TRBJ2-2, with 8 bases that match TRBD2. Germline V CDR1 and CDR2: SGHRS, YFSETQ. The CDR3 has 15 amino acids. V lost 4 bases to trimming and J lost 7 bases; unmatched junction nucleotides: 9. The CDR3 loop is CASSPSGSSIGELFF. CDR3 nucleotide sequence: TGCGCCAGCAGCCCAAGCGGGAGTTCAATCGGGGAGCTGTTTTTT.

Turning to this clonotype: Just one base apart from a much larger clone, this may be a read error. V usage is TRBV11-1 and J usage is TRBJ2-1; 12 nucleotides match TRBD2. The V segment lost 10 bases and the J segment 2 bases; nucleotides outside the gene matches: 15. Germline CDR1 reads SGHAT; CDR2 reads FQDESV (reference sequence). The CDR3 length is 18 residues. The CDR3 sequence is CAIGMASGGALPYNEQFF. The CDR3 coding sequence is TGTGCCATCGGGATGGCTAGCGGGGGGGCACTGCCCTACAATGAGCAGTTCTTC.